These T cell receptor beta chains were read from a single sample in a study of breast tumors, draining lymph nodes, adjacent tissues. TCRdb used MiXCR to reprocess the multiplex PCR reads, holding one entry per CDR3 protein. The sample holds about 11,000 distinct CDR3 sequences, around 36% seen once. The sequenced sample was breast tumor tissue. Receptors originate from a female donor with breast cancer. Some clones in this sample may be carry-over from other donors' samples. Both conserved end residues are part of each CDR3. D genes are given only for firm matches. The size field is filled for only some rows; it gives once, few, many or a size class.

>TRBD1|TRBV27|many|TRBJ1-2
TGTGCCAGCGGGCAGCACCGGGACAGAGGGGGCTACACCTTC
CASGQHRDRGGYTF
>TRBD1|TRBV11-2|many|TRBJ1-2
TGTGCCAGCAGCTTTGGGACAGGGGGCAACTATGGCTACACCTTC
CASSFGTGGNYGYTF
>.|TRBV11-1|.|TRBJ1-1
TGTGCCAGCAGCCTGGGACTCTCGAACACTGAAGCTTTCTTT
CASSLGLSNTEAFF
>TRBD1|TRBV4-2|.|TRBJ1-6
TGTGCCAGCAGCCAAGAGGGACAGTATAATTCACCCCTCCACTTT
CASSQEGQYNSPLHF
>TRBD2|TRBV12-3/TRBV12-4|large|TRBJ2-5
TGTGCCAGCAGTCCGGGACTAGCCGAAGGCCAAGAGACCCAGTACTTC
CASSPGLAEGQETQYF
>.|TRBV19|many|TRBJ2-6
TGTGCCAGTAGTATTTTCAGGGGAAACTCTGGGGCCAACGTCCTGACTTTC
CASSIFRGNSGANVLTF
>TRBD2|TRBV12-3/TRBV12-4|medium-sized|TRBJ2-7
TGTGCCAGCAGTTTCTGGACTAGCGGATCCTACGAGCAGTACTTC
CASSFWTSGSYEQYF
>TRBD1|TRBV20-1|medium-sized|TRBJ1-6
TGCAGTGCCCTGGCGGATGGACAGGGAAATTCACCCCTCCACTTT
CSALADGQGNSPLHF
>.|TRBV5-1|many|TRBJ2-1
TGCGCCAGCAGCTTGTTAGGGTATCCGGACAATGAGCAGTTCTTC
CASSLLGYPDNEQFF
>.|TRBV15|many|TRBJ1-2
TGTGCCACCAGCAGAAATGACCAAGGCTATGGCTACACCTTC
CATSRNDQGYGYTF
>TRBD1|TRBV5-1|.|TRBJ1-1
TGCGCCAGCAGCAAAGGGACAGGGGGAGATCTAGCTTTCTTT
CASSKGTGGDLAFF
>.|TRBV20-1|.|TRBJ2-3
TGCAGTGCTACTAACACGGCGGGCGCTAGCACCGATACGCGGTATTTT
CSATNTAGASTDTRYF
>TRBD2|TRBV12-3/TRBV12-4|.|TRBJ2-1
TGTGCCAGCAGCCCAGGACTAGCGGGCCCGAGCTCCTACAATGAGCAGTTCTTC
CASSPGLAGPSSYNEQFF
>.|TRBV20-1|.|TRBJ2-1
TGCAGTGCTAGTCTCGCCAAATCGCCCTACAATGAGCAGTTCTTC
CSASLAKSPYNEQFF
>.|TRBV29-1|many|TRBJ1-3
TGCAGCGTTGAAAGGCCTGGAAACACCATATATTTT
CSVERPGNTIYF
>TRBD1|TRBV6-1|medium-sized|TRBJ1-2
TGTGCCAGCAGAGAGGGGGCGGATGGCTACACCTTC
CASREGADGYTF
>TRBD2|TRBV19|.|TRBJ2-7
TGTGCCAGTAGTGGCGGCGGGGGGGCCGTTCTGGAGCAGTACTTC
CASSGGGGAVLEQYF
>TRBD2|TRBV7-9|many|TRBJ2-1
TGTGCCAGCAGCCGCACTAGCGGAGGGAGAGGGATTGAGCAGTTCTTC
CASSRTSGGRGIEQFF
>.|TRBV7-8|.|TRBJ2-7
TGTGCCAGCAGCTTAAGTATATCCCGGGATCCCGAGCAGTACTTC
CASSLSISRDPEQYF
>.|TRBV24-1|medium-sized|TRBJ1-4
TGTGCCACCAGTGAACAGGGTGCCGGTAATGAAAAACTGTTTTTT
CATSEQGAGNEKLFF
>.|TRBV5-6|many|TRBJ2-1
TGTGCCAGCAGCCTGACGGTGCAGGATGAGCAGTTCTTC
CASSLTVQDEQFF
>.|TRBV2|many|TRBJ2-5
TGTGCCAGCAGAACAAATTCCCGGGAGACCCAGTACTTC
CASRTNSRETQYF
>.|TRBV7-9|medium-sized|TRBJ1-6
TGTGCCAGCAGCCTAGGACCGACGCTTAATTCACCCCTCCACTTT
CASSLGPTLNSPLHF
>TRBD1|TRBV2|medium-sized|TRBJ2-5
TGTGCCAGCAGTGAAGCGTCAGGGGGCTGGGAGACCCAGTACTTC
CASSEASGGWETQYF
>TRBD1|TRBV18|many|TRBJ2-3
TGTGCCAGCTCACCACCGGGACAGTTCCTCACAGATACGCAGTATTTT
CASSPPGQFLTDTQYF
>TRBD2|TRBV5-1|.|TRBJ2-5
TGCGCCAGCAGCTACGGACTAGAAGAGACCCAGTACTTC
CASSYGLEETQYF
>TRBD2|TRBV2|many|TRBJ2-5
TGTGCCAGCGCCCGACTAGCGGGGGGCCAAGAGACCCAGTACTTC
CASARLAGGQETQYF
>TRBD2|TRBV6-5|medium-sized|TRBJ2-5
TGTGCCAGCAGCCGACTAGCGGGGGGGTGGGAGACCCAGTACTTC
CASSRLAGGWETQYF
>.|TRBV5-4|many|TRBJ2-2
TGTGCCAGCAGCTTCGGGACTGAAAACACCGGGGAGCTGTTTTTT
CASSFGTENTGELFF
>TRBD2|TRBV4-2|many|TRBJ2-3
TGTGCCAGCAGCCAAGACCCTAGCGGGAAGGGCACAGATACGCAGTATTTT
CASSQDPSGKGTDTQYF
>TRBD1|TRBV9|.|TRBJ2-1
TGTGCCAGCAGCCTCGACAGGGTGGCTTACTACAATGAGCAGTTCTTC
CASSLDRVAYYNEQFF
>.|TRBV10-3|medium-sized|TRBJ1-2
TGTGCCATCAGTGACGAGGGGAACTATGGCTACACCTTC
CAISDEGNYGYTF
>TRBD1|TRBV11-2|.|TRBJ2-5
TGTGCCAGCAGCGGACAGGGTACCCAGTACTTC
CASSGQGTQYF
>.|TRBV10-3|medium-sized|TRBJ2-7
TGTGCCATCAGCCTGGACGGAGGGGGTTACGAGCAGTACTTC
CAISLDGGGYEQYF
>TRBD2|TRBV27|many|TRBJ2-1
TGTGCCAGCAGCGAGGCTAGCGGTCCCTACAATGAGCAGTTCTTC
CASSEASGPYNEQFF
>.|TRBV20-1|medium-sized|TRBJ2-7
TGCAGTGCTAGTTCGTGGGCTGGCTCCTACGAGCAGTACTTC
CSASSWAGSYEQYF
>TRBD1|TRBV7-8|many|TRBJ2-1
TGTGCCAGCAGCTTAGTCGCAAGGACAGGGGGATACAATGAGCAGTTCTTC
CASSLVARTGGYNEQFF
>.|TRBV9|many|TRBJ1-2
TGTGCCAGCAGCCCACTTACAGCTAACTATGGCTACACCTTC
CASSPLTANYGYTF
>.|TRBV9|.|TRBJ1-6
TGTGCCAGCAGCAAGGCGGGGGGGAGTGGTTCACCCCTCCACTTT
CASSKAGGSGSPLHF
>.|TRBV7-8|many|TRBJ2-7
TGTGCCAGCAGCTTACGGTGGGGTGAGGGGTACGAGCAGTACTTC
CASSLRWGEGYEQYF
>TRBD1|TRBV20-1|.|TRBJ2-7
TGCGGTGCTAGCGGACAGGGGGCGGACTACGAGCAGTACTTC
CGASGQGADYEQYF
>.|TRBV20-1|many|TRBJ2-1
TGCAGTGCTAGAGAGGAGACTAGTAAGCAGTTCTTC
CSAREETSKQFF
>.|TRBV28|many|TRBJ1-5
TGTGCCAGCAGTACAGGCCAGCCCCAGCATTTT
CASSTGQPQHF
>.|TRBV5-6|many|TRBJ1-3
TGTGCCAGCAGCTTGGACCCGGGAACCTCTGGAAACACCATATATTTT
CASSLDPGTSGNTIYF
>TRBD1|TRBV10-3|many|TRBJ1-4
TGTGCCACGGGACAGGGGAATGAAAAACTGTTTTTT
CATGQGNEKLFF
>TRBD2|TRBV7-3|.|TRBJ2-1
TGCGCCGGCAGCTTGGGACTAGCGGGGGGTGAGCAGTTCTTC
CAGSLGLAGGEQFF
>.|TRBV7-2|.|TRBJ2-7
TGTGCCAGCAGCGGACCTGTCACCTACGAGCAGTACTTC
CASSGPVTYEQYF
>TRBD2|TRBV20-1|many|TRBJ2-1
TGCAGTGCTCACCTTGGACTAGCGGGGGGGCATCATGGAGAGCAGTTCTTC
CSAHLGLAGGHHGEQFF
>TRBD1|TRBV5-5|many|TRBJ1-4
TGTGCCAGCGAGGGGGGGACAGATGAAAAACTGTTTTTT
CASEGGTDEKLFF
>.|TRBV9|medium-sized|TRBJ2-7
TGTGCCAGCAGCGTAGATCTGGGATCCTACGAGCAGTACTTC
CASSVDLGSYEQYF
>.|TRBV7-2|.|TRBJ2-7
TGTGCCAGCAGCAAGACTGTTGGGCAGGGTTACGAGCAGCACTTC
CASSKTVGQGYEQHF
>.|TRBV2|.|TRBJ2-3
TGTGCCAGCAGTGAGTTAGACAGGCCCAGCACAGATACGCAGTATTTT
CASSELDRPSTDTQYF
>.|TRBV24-1|.|TRBJ2-1
TGTGCCACCAGTGATTCGGGGGCGAATGAGCAGTTCTTC
CATSDSGANEQFF
>TRBD1|TRBV6-5|.|TRBJ1-1
TGTGCCAGCAGTAGATCCGGGACAGGGAACACTGAAGCTTTCTTT
CASSRSGTGNTEAFF
>.|TRBV20-1|medium-sized|TRBJ2-7
TGCAGTGCTAGAGATCCAGGGCTTGCCTCCGGCGAGCAGTACTTC
CSARDPGLASGEQYF
>.|TRBV28|.|TRBJ1-2
TGTGCCAGCAGTTACAGGGACTATAGCTACACCTTC
CASSYRDYSYTF
>.|TRBV19|many|TRBJ2-1
TGTGCCAGTAGTATGAGGGAGAGGTGGTTCTTC
CASSMRERWFF
>TRBD2|TRBV2|once|TRBJ2-3
TGTGCCAGCAGTATAGGGACTAGCGGGAGGGCCATAGATACGCAGTATTTT
CASSIGTSGRAIDTQYF
>.|TRBV5-8|many|TRBJ1-2
TGTGCCAGCAGCTCCAGCAGGCTCTATGGCTACACCTTC
CASSSSRLYGYTF